The T cell receptor (beta chain) under discussion was sequenced for a study of PD-1 blockade in classical Hodgkin lymphoma. The study, taken as a whole, reports: Newly diagnosed patients reportedly had lower baseline TCR diversity than healthy donors.

Sequenced by immunoSEQ multiplex PCR; TCRdb stores in-frame clones only, minus some. This table holds under 130,000 clones, roughly 89% found once. Specified time point: cycle 4 day 1 (C4D1), after more than 5 weeks of nivolumab. Every patient relapsed after autologous stem cell transplantation, and brentuximab vedotin exposure varied. The CDR3 has 15 amino acids. Trimming took 2 bases from V and 3 from J; bases not matched to a gene: 7. The germline V gene has CDR1 MNHEY and CDR2 SMNVEV (reference sequence). Comment on this clone: Its specificity is unknown.

This chain uses TRBV27 with TRBJ2-7; TRBD2 aligns across 7 bases. The sequencing used peripheral blood mononuclear cells (PBMCs), collected before the fourth cycle of nivolumab. The receptor comes from a human donor with classical Hodgkin lymphoma. In nucleotides, the CDR3 is TGTGCCAGCAGTTTACGACTAGCCCACCGCTACGAGCAGTACTTC. Its protein product is CASSLRLAHRYEQYF.